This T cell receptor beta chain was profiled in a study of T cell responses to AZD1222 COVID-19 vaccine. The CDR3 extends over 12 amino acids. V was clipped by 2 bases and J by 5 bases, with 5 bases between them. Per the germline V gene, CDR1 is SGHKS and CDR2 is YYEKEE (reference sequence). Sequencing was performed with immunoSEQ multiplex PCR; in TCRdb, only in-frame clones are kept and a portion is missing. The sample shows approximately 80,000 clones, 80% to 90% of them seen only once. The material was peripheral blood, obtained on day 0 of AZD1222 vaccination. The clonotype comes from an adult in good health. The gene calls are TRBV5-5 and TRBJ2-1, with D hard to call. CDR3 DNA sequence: TGTGCCAGCAGCTTTAGGGACAATGAGCAGTTCTTC. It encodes CASSFRDNEQFF.